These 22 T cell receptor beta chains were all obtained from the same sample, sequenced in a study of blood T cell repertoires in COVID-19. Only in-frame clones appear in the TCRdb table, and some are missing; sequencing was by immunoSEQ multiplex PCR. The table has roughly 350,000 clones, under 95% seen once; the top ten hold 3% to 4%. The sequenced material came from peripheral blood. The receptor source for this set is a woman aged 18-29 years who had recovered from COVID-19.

The CDR3 spells CASGGESTTGELFF. CDR3 sequence (DNA): TGTGCCAGTGGGGGGGAGAGTACAACCGGGGAGCTGTTTTTT. V usage is TRBV6-5 and J usage is TRBJ2-2, with TRBD2 identical over 7 bases. J was trimmed by 5 bases and V by 9 bases; bases with no gene match: 9. The germline CDR1 and CDR2 sequences are MNHEY and SVGAGI. This CDR3 comprises 14 residues.

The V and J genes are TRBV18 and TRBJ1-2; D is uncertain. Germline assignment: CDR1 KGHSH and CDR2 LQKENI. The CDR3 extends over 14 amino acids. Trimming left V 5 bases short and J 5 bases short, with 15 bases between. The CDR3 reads CASSATLADYGYTF. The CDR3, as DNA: TGTGCCAGCTCAGCGACATTGGCAGATTATGGCTACACCTTC.

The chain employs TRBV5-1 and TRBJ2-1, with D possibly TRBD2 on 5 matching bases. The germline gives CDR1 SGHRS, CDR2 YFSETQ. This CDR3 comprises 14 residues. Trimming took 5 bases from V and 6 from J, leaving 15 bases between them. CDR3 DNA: TGCGCCAGCAGTGACTACCACCCAACCAATGAGCAGTTCTTC. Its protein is CASSDYHPTNEQFF. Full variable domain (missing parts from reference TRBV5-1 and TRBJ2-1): KAGVTQTPRYLIKTRGQQVTLSCSPISGHRSVSWYQQTPGQGLQFLFEYFSETQRNKGNFPGRFSGRQFSNSRSEMNVSTLELGDSALYLCASSDYHPTNEQFFGPGTRLTVL.

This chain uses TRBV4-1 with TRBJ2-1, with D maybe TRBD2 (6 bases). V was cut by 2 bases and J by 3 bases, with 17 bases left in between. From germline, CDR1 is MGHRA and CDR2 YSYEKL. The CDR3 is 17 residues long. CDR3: CASSQQLAGAIYNEQFF. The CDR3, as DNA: TGCGCCAGCAGCCAACAACTAGCAGGAGCGATCTACAATGAGCAGTTCTTC.

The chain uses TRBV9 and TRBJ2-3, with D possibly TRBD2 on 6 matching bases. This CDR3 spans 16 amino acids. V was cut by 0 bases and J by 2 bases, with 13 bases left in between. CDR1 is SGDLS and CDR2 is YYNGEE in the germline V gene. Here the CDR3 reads CASSVDSGLFTDTQYF. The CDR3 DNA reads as TGTGCCAGCAGCGTAGATAGCGGCCTTTTCACAGATACGCAGTATTTT.

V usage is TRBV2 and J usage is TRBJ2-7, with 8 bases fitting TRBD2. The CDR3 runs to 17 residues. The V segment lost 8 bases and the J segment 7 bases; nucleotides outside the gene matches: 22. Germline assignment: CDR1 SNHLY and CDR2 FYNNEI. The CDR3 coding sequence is TGTGCCAGCGGCGGGAGTAACCGCCCCCGGGAGGGCCGGGAGCAGTACGTC. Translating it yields CASGGSNRPREGREQYV.

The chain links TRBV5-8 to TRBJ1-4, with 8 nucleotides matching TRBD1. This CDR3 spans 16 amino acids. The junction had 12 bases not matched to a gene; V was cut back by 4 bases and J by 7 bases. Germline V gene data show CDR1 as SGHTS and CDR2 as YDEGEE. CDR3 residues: CASSGPRQGYSEKLFF. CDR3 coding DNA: TGTGCCAGCAGCGGCCCTCGACAGGGGTATAGTGAAAAACTGTTTTTT. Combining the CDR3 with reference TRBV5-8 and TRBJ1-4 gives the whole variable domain EAGVTQSPTHLIKTRGQQATLRCSPISGHTSVYWYQQALGLGLQFLLWYDEGEERNRGNFPPRFSGRQFPNYSSELNVNALELEDSALYLCASSGPRQGYSEKLFFGSGTQLSVL.

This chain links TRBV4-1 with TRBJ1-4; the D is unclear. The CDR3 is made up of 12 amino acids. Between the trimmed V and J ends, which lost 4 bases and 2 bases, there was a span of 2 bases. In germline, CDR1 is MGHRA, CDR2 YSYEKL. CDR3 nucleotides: TGCGCCAGCAGCCCGACTAATGAAAAACTGTTTTTT. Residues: CASSPTNEKLFF.

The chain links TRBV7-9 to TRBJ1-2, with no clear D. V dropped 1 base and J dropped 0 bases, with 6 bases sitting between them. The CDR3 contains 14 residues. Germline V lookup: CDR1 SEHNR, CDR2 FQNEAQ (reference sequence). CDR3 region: CASSLGAANYGYTF. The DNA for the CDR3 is TGTGCCAGCAGCTTAGGTGCGGCTAACTATGGCTACACCTTC.

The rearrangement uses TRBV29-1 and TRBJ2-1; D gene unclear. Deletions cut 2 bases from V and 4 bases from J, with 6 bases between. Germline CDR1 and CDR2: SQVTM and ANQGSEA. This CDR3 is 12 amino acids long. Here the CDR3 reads CSVESRYNEQFF. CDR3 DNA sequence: TGCAGCGTTGAATCGAGGTACAATGAGCAGTTCTTC.

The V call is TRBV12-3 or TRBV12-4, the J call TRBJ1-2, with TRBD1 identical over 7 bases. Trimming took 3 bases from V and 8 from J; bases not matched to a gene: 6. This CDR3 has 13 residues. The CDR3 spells CASSLVEGGGYTF. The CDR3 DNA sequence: TGTGCCAGCAGTTTGGTGGAAGGGGGCGGCTACACCTTC.

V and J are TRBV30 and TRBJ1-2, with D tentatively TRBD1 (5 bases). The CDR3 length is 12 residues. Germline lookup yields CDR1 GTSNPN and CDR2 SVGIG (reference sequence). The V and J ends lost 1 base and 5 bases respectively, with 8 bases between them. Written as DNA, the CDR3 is TGTGCCTGGAGTGAGGGGTATTATGGCTACACCTTC. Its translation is CAWSEGYYGYTF.

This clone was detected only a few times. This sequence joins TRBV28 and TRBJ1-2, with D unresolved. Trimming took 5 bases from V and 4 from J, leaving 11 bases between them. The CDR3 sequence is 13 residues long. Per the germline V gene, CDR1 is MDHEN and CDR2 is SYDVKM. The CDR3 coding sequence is TGTGCCAGCAGTCCCTCGGTGTTCTATGGCTACACCTTC. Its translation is CASSPSVFYGYTF.

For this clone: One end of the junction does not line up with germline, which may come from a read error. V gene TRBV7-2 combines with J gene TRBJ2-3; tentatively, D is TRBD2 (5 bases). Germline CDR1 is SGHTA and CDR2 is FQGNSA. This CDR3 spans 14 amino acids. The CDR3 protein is CASTLGISGDTQYF. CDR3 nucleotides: TGTGCCAGCACCTTAGGGATAAGCGGTGATACGCAGTATTTT.

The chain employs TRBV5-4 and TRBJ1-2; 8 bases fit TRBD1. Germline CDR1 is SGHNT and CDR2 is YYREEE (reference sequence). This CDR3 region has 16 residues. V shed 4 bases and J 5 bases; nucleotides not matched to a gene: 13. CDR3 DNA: TGTGCCAGCAGCATCGATAGGACAGGGATATGGTATGGCTACACCTTC. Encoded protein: CASSIDRTGIWYGYTF.

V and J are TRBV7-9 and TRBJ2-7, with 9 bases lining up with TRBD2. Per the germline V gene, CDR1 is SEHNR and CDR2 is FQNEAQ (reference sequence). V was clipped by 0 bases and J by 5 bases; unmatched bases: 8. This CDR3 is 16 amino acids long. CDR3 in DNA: TGTGCCAGCAGCTTAGCGCTGGTAGCGGGAGAAGACGAGCAGTACGTC. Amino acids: CASSLALVAGEDEQYV.

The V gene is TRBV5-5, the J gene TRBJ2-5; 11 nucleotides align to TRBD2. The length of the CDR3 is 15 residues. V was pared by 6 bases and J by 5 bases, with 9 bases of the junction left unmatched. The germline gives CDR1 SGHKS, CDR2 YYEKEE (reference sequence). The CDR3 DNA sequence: TGTGCCAGCACCCACCGACTAGCGGGGTGGGAGACCCAGTACTTC. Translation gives CASTHRLAGWETQYF.

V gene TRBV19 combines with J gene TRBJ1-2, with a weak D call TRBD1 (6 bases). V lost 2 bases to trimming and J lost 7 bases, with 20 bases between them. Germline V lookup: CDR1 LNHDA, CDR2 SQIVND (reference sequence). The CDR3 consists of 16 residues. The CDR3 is CASSIMGASVGLGYTF. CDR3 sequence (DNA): TGTGCCAGTAGTATAATGGGGGCGAGCGTCGGCCTTGGCTACACCTTC.

CDR3 coding DNA: TGTGCCACCAGTGACCGTCGGGACAAGAACACTGAAGCTTTCTTT. It is translated as CATSDRRDKNTEAFF. This sequence joins TRBV24-1 and TRBJ1-1; perhaps TRBD1 as D (6 bases). V lost 4 bases, J lost 1 base, and 12 bases lay in between. Per germline, CDR1 KGHDR and CDR2 SFDVKD. The CDR3 runs to 15 residues.

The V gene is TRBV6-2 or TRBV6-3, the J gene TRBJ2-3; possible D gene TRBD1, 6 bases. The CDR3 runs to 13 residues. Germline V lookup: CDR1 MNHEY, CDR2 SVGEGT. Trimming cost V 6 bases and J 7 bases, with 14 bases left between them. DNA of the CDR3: TGTGCCAGCAGCGTCCGGACAGATTATACGCAGTATTTT. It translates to CASSVRTDYTQYF.

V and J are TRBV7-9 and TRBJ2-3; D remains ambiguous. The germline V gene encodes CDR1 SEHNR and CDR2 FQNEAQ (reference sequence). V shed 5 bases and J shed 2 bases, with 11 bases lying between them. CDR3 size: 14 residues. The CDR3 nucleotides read TGTGCCAGCAGCCCCCCTAGAAACACAGATACGCAGTATTTT. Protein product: CASSPPRNTDTQYF.

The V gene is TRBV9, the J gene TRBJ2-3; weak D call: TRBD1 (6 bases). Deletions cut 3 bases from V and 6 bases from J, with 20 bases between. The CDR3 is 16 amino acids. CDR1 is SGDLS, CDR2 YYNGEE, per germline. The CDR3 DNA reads TGTGCCAGCAGCGACGGCAGGGGAAGGACACAGGATACGCAGTATTTT. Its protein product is CASSDGRGRTQDTQYF.